This T cell receptor beta chain is drawn from a study of blood T cell repertoires in COVID-19. Across the study: The United States, Italy and Spain were the sources of the acute and convalescent COVID-19 samples. Sources were T cells, B-cell-depleted T cells, or PBMCs; the material itself was cDNA or gDNA.

The CDR3 extends over 13 amino acids. From germline, CDR1 is MDHEN and CDR2 SYDVKM. In the study's own analysis: Amplification from reference gene primers served as the basis for estimated nucleated cell counts. TCRdb's table, derived via immunoSEQ multiplex PCR, lists solely in-frame clones and lacks some. V and J calls and clone size are as listed in that table; D and trimming were resolved from the DNA. This sample carries around 200,000 clones, 80% to 90% of them seen once, and the ten largest clones take more than 9%. The chain has TRBV28 and TRBJ2-7, with 10 bases fitting TRBD2. The sequence was collected from a woman older than 75 with acute or convalescent COVID-19. The source material was peripheral blood. The CDR3 is CAARSGRPYEQYF. The CDR3, as DNA: TGTGCTGCTCGTAGCGGGAGGCCCTACGAGCAGTACTTC.